Given below is one TCR beta chain in context. These data belong to a study of control samples from healthy donors and cancer patients. The table came from immunoSEQ multiplex PCR; TCRdb's copy has only in-frame clones and leaves some out. The sample contains approximately 90,000 clones, about 88% of which appear only once. From germline, CDR1 is SGHNT and CDR2 YYREEE (reference sequence). The CDR3 sequence is 16 residues long. The trim removed 1 base at V and 1 base at J, leaving 4 bases unmatched. Material: PBMCs. This clonotype was sampled from a man aged 65-85 years with lung cancer. The rearrangement uses TRBV5-4 and TRBJ1-3; 8 bases align to TRBD1. For the CDR3, the DNA is TGTGCCAGCAGCTTGCAGGGGGCAGTTTCTGGAAACACCATATATTTT. Translating gives CASSLQGAVSGNTIYF.